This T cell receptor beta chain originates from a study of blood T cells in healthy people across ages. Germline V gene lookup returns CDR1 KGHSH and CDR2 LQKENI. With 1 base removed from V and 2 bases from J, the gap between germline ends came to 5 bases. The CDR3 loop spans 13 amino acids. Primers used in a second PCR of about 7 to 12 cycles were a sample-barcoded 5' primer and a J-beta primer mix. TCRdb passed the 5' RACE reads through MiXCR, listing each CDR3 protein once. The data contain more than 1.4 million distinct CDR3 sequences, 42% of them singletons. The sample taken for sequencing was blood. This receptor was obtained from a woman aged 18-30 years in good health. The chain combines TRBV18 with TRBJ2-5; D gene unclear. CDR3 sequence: CASSPQQQETQYF. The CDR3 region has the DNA TGTGCCAGCTCACCACAACAGCAAGAGACCCAGTACTTC.